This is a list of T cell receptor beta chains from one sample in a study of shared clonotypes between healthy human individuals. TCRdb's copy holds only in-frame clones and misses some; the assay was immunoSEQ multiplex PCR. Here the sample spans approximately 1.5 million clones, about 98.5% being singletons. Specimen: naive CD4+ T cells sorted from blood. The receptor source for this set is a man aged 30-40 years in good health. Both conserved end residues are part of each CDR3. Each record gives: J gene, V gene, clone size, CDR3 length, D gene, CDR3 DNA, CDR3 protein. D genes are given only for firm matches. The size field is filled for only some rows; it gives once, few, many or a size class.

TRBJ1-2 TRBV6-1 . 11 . TGTGCCAGCAGTGAGGGGTATGGCTACACCTTC CASSEGYGYTF
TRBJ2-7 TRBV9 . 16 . TGTGCCAGCAGCGTAGCCTTACTAGCTGGGGACGACGAGCAGTACTTC CASSVALLAGDDEQYF
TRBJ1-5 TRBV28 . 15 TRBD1 TGTGCCATTAGCAGGGGGGCCGCGGTCGGTCAGCCCCAGCATTTT CAISRGAAVGQPQHF
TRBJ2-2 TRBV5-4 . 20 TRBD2 TGTGCCAGCAGCTCATGGACTAGCGGGAGTGTATGGAGGGAAGCCGGGGAGCTGTTTTTT CASSSWTSGSVWREAGELFF
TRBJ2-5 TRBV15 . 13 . TGTGCCACCAACCGGCTTCTTCAAGGGGCCCAGTACTTC CATNRLLQGAQYF
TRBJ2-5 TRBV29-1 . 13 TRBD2 TGCAGCGGTACCGGGACTAGCGAAGAGACCCAGTACTTC CSGTGTSEETQYF
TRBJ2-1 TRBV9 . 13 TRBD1 TGTGCCAGCAGCCCGACAGGGATCTATGAGCAGTTCTTC CASSPTGIYEQFF
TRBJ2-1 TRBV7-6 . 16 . TGTGCCAGCAGCTTAGGGGTTACCTGGGCGACCGATGAGCAGTTCTTC CASSLGVTWATDEQFF
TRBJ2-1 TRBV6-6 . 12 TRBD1 TGTGCCAGCAGTTTAACACAGGGGCCAAAGTTCTTC CASSLTQGPKFF
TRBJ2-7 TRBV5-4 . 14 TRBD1 TGTGCCAGCAGCCTATGGGACAGGGCCTACGAGCAGTACTTC CASSLWDRAYEQYF
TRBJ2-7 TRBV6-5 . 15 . TGTGCCACCAGCTCCCCGGGCTCCCGCCCCTACGAGCAGTACTTC CATSSPGSRPYEQYF
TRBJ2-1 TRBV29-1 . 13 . TGCAGCGTTGTTACGAGGGCGGGTAATGAGCAGTTCTTC CSVVTRAGNEQFF
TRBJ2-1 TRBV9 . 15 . TGTGCCAGCAGTCTTGACAGTCCACCTAACAATGAGCAGTTCTTC CASSLDSPPNNEQFF
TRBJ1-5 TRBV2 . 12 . TGTGCCAGCAGTGAATCGGCTCAGCCCCAGCATTTT CASSESAQPQHF
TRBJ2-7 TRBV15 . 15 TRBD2 TGTGCCACCAGCAACCCCACTAGCGGGGATTACGAGCAGTACTTC CATSNPTSGDYEQYF
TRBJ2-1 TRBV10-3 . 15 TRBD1 TGTGCCATCAACCGACCGGGACAGCAATACAATGAGCAGTTCTTC CAINRPGQQYNEQFF
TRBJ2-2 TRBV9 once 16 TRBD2 TGTGCCAGCAGCGTCACTAGCGGGGTGAACACCGGGGAGCTGTTTTTT CASSVTSGVNTGELFF
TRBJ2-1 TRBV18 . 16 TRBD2 TGTGCCAGCTCACCGCCGAACAAACTAGCGGGAGATGAGCAGTTCTTC CASSPPNKLAGDEQFF
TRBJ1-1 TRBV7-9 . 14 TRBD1 TGTGCCAGCAGGATAAACAGGGGGCGGTCTGAAGCTTTCTTT CASRINRGRSEAFF
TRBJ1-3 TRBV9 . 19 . TGTGCCAGCAGCGGTGGGTTAGGGCAGATACCCTTCTCTGGAAACACCATATATTTT CASSGGLGQIPFSGNTIYF
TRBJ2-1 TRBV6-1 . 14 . TGTGCCAGCACCCTTGGGACCCCATGGAATGAGCAGTTCTTC CASTLGTPWNEQFF
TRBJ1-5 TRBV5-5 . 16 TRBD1 TGTGCCAGCAGTGACGGGACAGGGGGTTCGGGTCAGCCCCAGCATTTT CASSDGTGGSGQPQHF
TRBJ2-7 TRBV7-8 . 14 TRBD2 TGTGCCAGCAGCTACGGGAAGCGGGGCTACGAGCAGTACTTC CASSYGKRGYEQYF
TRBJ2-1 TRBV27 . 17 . TGTGCCAGCAGGGTAAGCTCCTCTTCCGGGATCTGGAGTGAGCAGTTCTTC CASRVSSSSGIWSEQFF
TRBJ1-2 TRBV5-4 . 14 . TGTGCCAGCAGCTTGGGGGCAGGGGTAGATGGCTACACCTTC CASSLGAGVDGYTF
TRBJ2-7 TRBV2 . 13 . TGTGCCAGCAGTAAGGAGGGGAACTACGAGCAGTACTTC CASSKEGNYEQYF
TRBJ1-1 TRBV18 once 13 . TGTGCCAGCTCACCTTCGGGGGACACTGAAGCTTTCTTT CASSPSGDTEAFF
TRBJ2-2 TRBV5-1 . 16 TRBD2 TGCGCCAGCAGCTTACGAGAACTAGCGGGATCAGGGGAGCTGTTTTTT CASSLRELAGSGELFF
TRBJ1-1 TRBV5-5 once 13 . TGTGCCAGCAGTCTAACAACAGGCACTGAAGCTTTCTTT CASSLTTGTEAFF
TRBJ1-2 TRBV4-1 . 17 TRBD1 TGCGCCAGCAGCCACCCTGGACAGGGGACCTCTAACTATGGCTACACCTTC CASSHPGQGTSNYGYTF
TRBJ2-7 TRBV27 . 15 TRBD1 TGTGCCAGCAGCCCACTGGGGACAGCTCTATACGAGCAGTACTTC CASSPLGTALYEQYF
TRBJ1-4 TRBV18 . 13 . TGTGCCAGCTCACCCCGGGCCCAAGAAAAACTGTTTTTT CASSPRAQEKLFF
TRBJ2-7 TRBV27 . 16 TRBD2 TGTGCCAGCAGTTTATGGCTAGCGGGAGGCTCCTACGAGCAGTACTTC CASSLWLAGGSYEQYF
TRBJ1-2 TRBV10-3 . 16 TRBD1 TGTGCCATCAGAATACCCGACAGGGCGGCTAACTATGGCTACACCTTC CAIRIPDRAANYGYTF
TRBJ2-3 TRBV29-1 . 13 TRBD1 TGCAGCGTTGTTAACAGGGGGCTGGATACGCAGTATTTT CSVVNRGLDTQYF
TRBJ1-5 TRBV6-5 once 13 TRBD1 TGTGCCAGCAGACAGGGGACCCGTCAGCCCCAGCATTTT CASRQGTRQPQHF
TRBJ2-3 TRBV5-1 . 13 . TGCGCCAGCAACTCAGGGAGCACAGATACGCAGTATTTT CASNSGSTDTQYF
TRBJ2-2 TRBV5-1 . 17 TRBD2 TGCGCCAGCAGCTTGGTTGGACTAGCGGGTAACACCGGGGAGCTGTTTTTT CASSLVGLAGNTGELFF
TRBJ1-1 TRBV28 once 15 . TGTGCCAGCAGCGCCGCCACAGGGAGGGGGACTGAAGCTTTCTTT CASSAATGRGTEAFF
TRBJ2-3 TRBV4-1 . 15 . TGCGCCAGCAGCCAAGAGGGGGTCCGGACAGATACGCAGTATTTT CASSQEGVRTDTQYF
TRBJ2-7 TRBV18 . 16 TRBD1 TGTGCCAGCTCACCATCCGCGACAGGGGCGTTGTACGAGCAGTACTTC CASSPSATGALYEQYF
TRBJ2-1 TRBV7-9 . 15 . TGTGCCAGCAGCCCCACTAGGCTGGGGAACAATGAGCAGTTCTTC CASSPTRLGNNEQFF
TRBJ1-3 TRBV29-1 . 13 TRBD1 TGCAGCGTCGGGGACAGGGTTGGAAACACCATATATTTT CSVGDRVGNTIYF
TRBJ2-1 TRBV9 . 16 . TGTGCCAGCAGCGTAACCCCGGGACTGGATGGTGGTGAGCAGTTCTTC CASSVTPGLDGGEQFF
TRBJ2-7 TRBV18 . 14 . TGTGCCAGCTCACGAAAAGACAGGGAGGGCGAGCAGTACTTC CASSRKDREGEQYF
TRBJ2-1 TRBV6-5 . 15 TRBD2 TGTGCCAGCAGCCAGACTAGCGGGAGAAGCAATGAGCAGTTCTTC CASSQTSGRSNEQFF
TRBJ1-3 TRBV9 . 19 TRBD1 TGTGCCAGCAGCGTAGCCCTGACGCCTAGACAGGGGGCGGAAAACACCATATATTTT CASSVALTPRQGAENTIYF
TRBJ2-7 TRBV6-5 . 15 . TGTGCCAGCAGTACTACCAGCAGGCAATCGGAGGAGCAGTACTTC CASSTTSRQSEEQYF
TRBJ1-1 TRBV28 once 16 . TGTGCCAGCAGTTTTTCCTCCACTCTCATGAACACTGAAGCTTTCTTT CASSFSSTLMNTEAFF
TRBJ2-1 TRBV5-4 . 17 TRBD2 TGTGCCAGCAGCTTGGGGGGACTAGCGGGGATATACAATGAGCAGTTCTTC CASSLGGLAGIYNEQFF
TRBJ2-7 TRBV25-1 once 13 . TGTGCCAGCAGTGAATGGGAACAACCCGAGCAGTACTTC CASSEWEQPEQYF